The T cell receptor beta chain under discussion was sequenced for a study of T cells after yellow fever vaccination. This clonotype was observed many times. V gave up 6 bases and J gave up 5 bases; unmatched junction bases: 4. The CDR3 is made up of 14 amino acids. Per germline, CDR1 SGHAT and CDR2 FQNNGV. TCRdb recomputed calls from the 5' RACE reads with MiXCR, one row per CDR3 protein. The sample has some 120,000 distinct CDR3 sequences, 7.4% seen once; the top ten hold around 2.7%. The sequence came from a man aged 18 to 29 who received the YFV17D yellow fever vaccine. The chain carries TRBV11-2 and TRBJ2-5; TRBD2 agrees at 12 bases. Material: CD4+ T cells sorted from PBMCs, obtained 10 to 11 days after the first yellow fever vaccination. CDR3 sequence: CASSSGTSGETQYF. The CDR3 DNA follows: TGTGCCAGCAGTTCCGGGACTAGCGGGGAGACCCAGTACTTC. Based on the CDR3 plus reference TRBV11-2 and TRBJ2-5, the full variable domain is EAGVAQSPRYKIIEKRQSVAFWCNPISGHATLYWYQQILGQGPKLLIQFQNNGVVDDSQLPKDRFSAERLKGVDSTLKIQPAKLEDSAVYLCASSSGTSGETQYFGPGTRLLVL.